A selection of T cell receptor beta chains follows, all from one sample in a study of cytomegalovirus exposure and HLA in healthy donors. Sequencing used immunoSEQ multiplex PCR; TCRdb keeps in-frame clones, though not all of them. The sample comprises about 110,000 clones, about 74% of which are singletons, and roughly 15% rests with the top ten. The specimen was PBMCs. The receptor source for this set is a woman aged 40-49 years in good health and CMV-seropositive. Both conserved end residues are part of each CDR3. A D gene is named only where the DNA matches it firmly. Rows may omit the clone size; those that give it use once, few, many or a size class.

>TRBJ1-2|.|TRBV6-6|TRBD1
CASSYPPRDRAYGYTF
TGTGCCAGCAGTTACCCCCCGCGAGACAGGGCCTATGGCTACACCTTC
>TRBJ1-1|.|TRBV5-6|.
CASSFNRDTEAFF
TGTGCCAGCAGCTTCAACAGAGACACTGAAGCTTTCTTT
>TRBJ1-4|.|TRBV9|.
CASSVGAGLNEKLFF
TGTGCCAGCAGCGTAGGGGCAGGCCTTAATGAAAAACTGTTTTTT
>TRBJ2-7|.|TRBV29-1|TRBD1
CSVVGQGSSEQYF
TGCAGCGTCGTTGGACAGGGGTCGAGCGAGCAGTACTTC
>TRBJ2-1|.|TRBV5-6|TRBD2
CASSLLASGVRGHEQFF
TGTGCCAGCAGCTTGTTAGCTAGCGGGGTGCGAGGCCATGAGCAGTTCTTC
>TRBJ2-1|.|TRBV30|TRBD1
CAWSVLGQGVAHEQFF
TGTGCCTGGAGTGTACTCGGACAGGGGGTTGCACACGAGCAGTTCTTC
>TRBJ1-5|.|TRBV12-5|.
CASGFPNQPQHF
TGTGCTAGTGGTTTTCCGAATCAGCCCCAGCATTTT
>TRBJ1-2|once|TRBV18|.
CASSANRDYGYTF
TGTGCCAGCTCAGCAAACAGGGACTATGGCTACACCTTC
>TRBJ2-7|.|TRBV6-6|.
CASSYGGQSYEQYF
TGTGCCAGCAGTTACGGTGGACAATCCTACGAGCAGTACTTC
>TRBJ2-3|.|TRBV7-6|TRBD2
CASSLVTGGPGTDTQYF
TGTGCCAGCAGCTTAGTGACGGGGGGGCCGGGCACAGATACGCAGTATTTT
>TRBJ1-4|.|TRBV4-3|.
CASSQDRRRGRINEKLFF
TGCGCCAGCAGCCAAGATCGAAGAAGGGGGAGAATTAATGAAAAACTGTTTTTT
>TRBJ1-3|few|TRBV19|TRBD1
CASQTGSSGNTIYF
TGTGCCAGTCAGACAGGGAGCTCTGGAAACACCATATATTTT
>TRBJ1-4|once|TRBV5-4|TRBD1
CASSLAATGDEKLFF
TGTGCCAGCAGCTTGGCCGCGACAGGGGATGAAAAACTGTTTTTT
>TRBJ1-1|.|TRBV19|.
CASSIFFRPGGTEAFF
TGTGCCAGTAGTATATTCTTCCGCCCCGGGGGCACTGAAGCTTTCTTT
>TRBJ2-7|.|TRBV5-6|TRBD1
CASRQDGTAYEQYF
TGTGCCAGTCGGCAAGACGGGACAGCCTACGAGCAGTACTTC
>TRBJ1-4|.|TRBV6-5|TRBD1
CASSPMGQANEKLFF
TGTGCCAGCAGTCCTATGGGACAGGCTAATGAAAAACTGTTTTTT
>TRBJ2-5|.|TRBV25-1|.
CASSSWTDQETQYF
TGTGCCAGCAGTTCCTGGACTGATCAAGAGACCCAGTACTTC
>TRBJ2-2|.|TRBV7-8|.
CASREVFSTGELFF
TGTGCCAGCAGGGAGGTCTTCTCCACCGGGGAGCTGTTTTTT
>TRBJ1-2|.|TRBV9|TRBD1
CASSVGPGTELSNGYTF
TGTGCCAGCAGCGTAGGTCCCGGGACAGAATTATCAAATGGCTACACCTTC
>TRBJ1-4|.|TRBV6-5|.
CASSYSPTQTNEKLFF
TGTGCCAGCAGTTACTCGCCCACCCAGACTAATGAAAAACTGTTTTTT
>TRBJ1-2|once|TRBV9|.
CASSITGTTYGYTF
TGTGCCAGCAGCATCACAGGGACTACCTATGGCTACACCTTC
>TRBJ2-2|.|TRBV5-4|TRBD1
CASSWDRGLSGELFF
TGTGCCAGCAGCTGGGACAGGGGGCTTTCCGGGGAGCTGTTTTTT
>TRBJ1-1|.|TRBV2|.
CASSERVEAFF
TGTGCCAGCAGTGAAAGAGTTGAAGCTTTCTTT
>TRBJ1-1|few|TRBV29-1|TRBD1
CSVPQGGMNTEAFF
TGCAGCGTGCCACAGGGGGGCATGAACACTGAAGCTTTCTTT
>TRBJ1-2|.|TRBV5-1|.
CASSQGQPSNYGYTF
TGCGCCAGCAGCCAGGGACAACCTTCAAACTATGGCTACACCTTC
>TRBJ1-2|.|TRBV6-5|.
CASSRRGGDYGYTF
TGTGCCAGCAGCCGACGAGGAGGAGACTATGGCTACACCTTC
>TRBJ2-7|.|TRBV27|.
CARIWEITYEQYF
TGTGCAAGAATTTGGGAGATTACCTACGAGCAGTACTTC
>TRBJ1-1|.|TRBV5-6|.
CASSLVTAMNTEAFF
TGTGCCAGCAGCTTGGTAACAGCCATGAACACTGAAGCTTTCTTT
>TRBJ2-3|few|TRBV25-1|.
CASSASFSTGNTDTQYF
TGTGCCAGCAGTGCGTCTTTTTCAACAGGGAACACAGATACGCAGTATTTT
>TRBJ1-1|few|TRBV5-1|TRBD1
CASSLEGSGQTEAFF
TGCGCCAGCAGCTTGGAAGGCTCGGGACAGACTGAAGCTTTCTTT
>TRBJ2-2|.|TRBV2|TRBD1
CAIGTGRTGELFF
TGTGCCATAGGGACAGGGAGAACCGGGGAGCTGTTTTTT
>TRBJ1-1|.|TRBV7-6|TRBD1
CASSQGQGHTEAFF
TGTGCCAGCAGCCAGGGACAGGGTCACACTGAAGCTTTCTTT
>TRBJ1-1|once|TRBV25-1|.
CASSPPGVEAFF
TGTGCCAGCAGTCCACCAGGGGTGGAAGCTTTCTTT
>TRBJ2-2|.|TRBV5-1|.
CASSFTRGRLTVRELFF
TGCGCCAGCAGCTTCACGCGGGGCCGCCTTACAGTCAGGGAGCTGTTTTTT
>TRBJ1-1|.|TRBV30|.
CAWSVSDRANTEAFF
TGTGCCTGGAGTGTGTCCGACAGAGCGAACACTGAAGCTTTCTTT
>TRBJ2-5|.|TRBV5-1|TRBD1
CASSPGQAKETQYF
TGCGCCAGCAGCCCCGGACAGGCTAAAGAGACCCAGTACTTC
>TRBJ2-2|.|TRBV19|.
CASTVMALPTGELFF
TGTGCCAGTACGGTTATGGCACTACCCACCGGGGAGCTGTTTTTT
>TRBJ2-1|.|TRBV18|.
CASSPGVLASSYNEQFF
TGTGCCAGCTCACCAGGAGTTCTAGCTTCTTCCTACAATGAGCAGTTCTTC
>TRBJ1-2|.|TRBV5-1|.
CASSLSTRGQNYGYTF
TGCGCCAGCAGCTTGAGTACCAGGGGCCAAAACTATGGCTACACCTTC
>TRBJ2-1|.|TRBV29-1|.
CSVEVDRNEQFF
TGCAGCGTTGAGGTTGACAGGAATGAGCAGTTCTTC
>TRBJ2-6|few|TRBV5-1|.
CASSLGGGLQRGAGANVLTF
TGCGCCAGCAGCTTAGGGGGGGGACTTCAAAGGGGAGCTGGGGCCAACGTCCTGACTTTC
>TRBJ1-2|.|TRBV6-1|.
CASSETGFGYTF
TGTGCCAGCAGTGAAACGGGGTTCGGCTACACCTTC
>TRBJ1-1|.|TRBV7-2|TRBD1
CASSLARTGGTEAFF
TGTGCCAGCAGCTTAGCGAGGACAGGGGGAACTGAAGCTTTCTTT
>TRBJ1-6|.|TRBV10-3|.
CAISESTRGAGSPLHF
TGTGCCATCAGTGAGTCGACTCGGGGGGCAGGCTCACCCCTCCACTTT
>TRBJ2-5|.|TRBV6-6|.
CASSQNQETQYF
TGTGCCAGCAGTCAGAACCAAGAGACCCAGTACTTC
>TRBJ2-7|.|TRBV5-5|TRBD1
CASSPPDRANEQYF
TGTGCCAGCAGCCCCCCCGACAGGGCCAACGAGCAGTACTTC
>TRBJ1-2|.|TRBV2|.
CASVYHYGYTF
TGTGCCAGCGTTTATCACTATGGCTACACCTTC
>TRBJ1-1|.|TRBV5-1|TRBD1
CASSLAGTGDSSAFF
TGCGCCAGCAGCTTGGCCGGGACAGGGGATTCTTCAGCTTTCTTT
>TRBJ2-1|.|TRBV7-2|TRBD1
CASSLRSGDRGSGQFF
TGTGCCAGCAGCTTAAGGTCCGGGGACAGGGGGTCTGGGCAGTTCTTC
>TRBJ2-3|.|TRBV18|.
CASSLNQLSSTDTQYF
TGTGCCAGCTCATTAAACCAGTTATCTAGCACAGATACGCAGTATTTT
>TRBJ1-3|.|TRBV2|.
CASKSGAGNTIYF
TGTGCCAGCAAATCAGGGGCTGGAAACACCATATATTTT
>TRBJ2-7|.|TRBV4-2|.
CASSQAPDSGYEQYF
TGTGCCAGCAGCCAAGCCCCGGACTCTGGATACGAGCAGTACTTC
>TRBJ2-5|.|TRBV10-1|TRBD1
CASSVPRDRGGETQYF
TGCGCCAGCAGTGTACCCCGGGACAGGGGAGGGGAGACCCAGTACTTC
>TRBJ1-2|.|TRBV25-1|.
CASSPDKNYGYTF
TGTGCCAGCAGTCCAGACAAAAACTATGGCTACACCTTC
>TRBJ1-1|few|TRBV7-9|.
CASSPREGRAFF
TGTGCCAGCAGCCCTAGAGAGGGTCGGGCTTTCTTT
>TRBJ2-7|.|TRBV19|TRBD1
CASSNVGQGSREQYF
TGTGCCAGTAGCAACGTGGGACAGGGCTCGCGCGAGCAGTACTTC
>TRBJ1-2|.|TRBV14|.
CASSLTGLGYTF
TGTGCCAGCAGCCTTACAGGGCTTGGCTACACCTTC